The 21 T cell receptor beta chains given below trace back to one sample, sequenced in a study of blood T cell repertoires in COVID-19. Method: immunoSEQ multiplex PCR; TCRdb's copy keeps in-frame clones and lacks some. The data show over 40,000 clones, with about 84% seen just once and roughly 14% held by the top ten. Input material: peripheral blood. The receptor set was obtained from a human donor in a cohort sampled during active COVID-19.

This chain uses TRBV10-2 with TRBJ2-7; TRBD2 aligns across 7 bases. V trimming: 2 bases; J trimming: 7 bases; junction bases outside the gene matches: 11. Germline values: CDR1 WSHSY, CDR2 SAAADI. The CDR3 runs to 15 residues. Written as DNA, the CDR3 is TGCGCCAGCAGTGAGCCCAACGCGGGAGTGGGGGAGCAGTACTTC. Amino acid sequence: CASSEPNAGVGEQYF.

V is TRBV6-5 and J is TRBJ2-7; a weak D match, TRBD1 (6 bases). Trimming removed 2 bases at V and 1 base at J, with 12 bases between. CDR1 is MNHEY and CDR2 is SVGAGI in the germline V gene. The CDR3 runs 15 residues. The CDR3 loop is CASSYRTAPSYEQYF. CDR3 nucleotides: TGTGCCAGCAGTTACCGGACAGCGCCTTCCTACGAGCAGTACTTC.

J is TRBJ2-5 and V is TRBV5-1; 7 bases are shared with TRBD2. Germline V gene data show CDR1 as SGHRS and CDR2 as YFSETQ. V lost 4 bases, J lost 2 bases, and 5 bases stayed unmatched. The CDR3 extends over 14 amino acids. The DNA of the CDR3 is TGCGCCAGCAGCAAGCCGGGACTACAAGAGACCCAGTACTTC. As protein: CASSKPGLQETQYF.

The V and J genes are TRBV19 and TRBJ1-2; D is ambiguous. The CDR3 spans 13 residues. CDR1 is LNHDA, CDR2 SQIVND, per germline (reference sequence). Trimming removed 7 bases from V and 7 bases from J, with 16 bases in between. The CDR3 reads CASKVGRASGYTF. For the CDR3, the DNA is TGTGCCAGTAAGGTAGGGCGGGCGAGTGGCTACACCTTC.

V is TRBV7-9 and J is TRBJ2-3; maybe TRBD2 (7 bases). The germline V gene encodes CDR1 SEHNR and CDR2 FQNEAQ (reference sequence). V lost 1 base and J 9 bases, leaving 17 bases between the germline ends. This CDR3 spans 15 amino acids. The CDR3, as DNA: TGTGCCAGCAGCTTAGAGGTGGGGGGGCGGACAACGCAGTATTTT. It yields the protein CASSLEVGGRTTQYF.

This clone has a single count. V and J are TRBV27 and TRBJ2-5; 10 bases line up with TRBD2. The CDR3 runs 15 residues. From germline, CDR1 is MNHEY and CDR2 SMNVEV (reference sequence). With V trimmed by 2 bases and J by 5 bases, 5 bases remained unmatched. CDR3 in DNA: TGTGCCAGCAGTTTAAGCGGGGGGGCCTGGGAGACCCAGTACTTC. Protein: CASSLSGGAWETQYF.

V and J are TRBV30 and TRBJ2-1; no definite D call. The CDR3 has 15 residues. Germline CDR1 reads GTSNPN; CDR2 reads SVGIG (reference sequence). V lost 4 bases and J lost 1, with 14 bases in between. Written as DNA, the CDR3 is TGTGCCTGGAACCGAGCAGGAACATCCTACAATGAGCAGTTCTTC. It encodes CAWNRAGTSYNEQFF.

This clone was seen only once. Written as DNA, the CDR3 is TGTGCCAGCAGCCAATACGTATCAGGGTCCGGTGGCTACACCTTC. Translating it yields CASSQYVSGSGGYTF. The J gene is TRBJ1-2, the V gene TRBV7-2; possible D gene TRBD1, 5 bases. V lost 5 bases, J lost 7 bases, and 20 bases lay in between. The CDR3 totals 15 residues. Germline V gives CDR1 SGHTA, CDR2 FQGNSA.

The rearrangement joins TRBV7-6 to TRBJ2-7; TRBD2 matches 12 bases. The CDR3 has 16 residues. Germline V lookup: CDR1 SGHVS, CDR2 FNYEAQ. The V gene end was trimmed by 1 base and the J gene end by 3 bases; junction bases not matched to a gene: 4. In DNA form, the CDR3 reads TGTGCCAGCAGCTTAGAGCTAGCGGGAGGGTTCTACGAGCAGTACTTC. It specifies CASSLELAGGFYEQYF.

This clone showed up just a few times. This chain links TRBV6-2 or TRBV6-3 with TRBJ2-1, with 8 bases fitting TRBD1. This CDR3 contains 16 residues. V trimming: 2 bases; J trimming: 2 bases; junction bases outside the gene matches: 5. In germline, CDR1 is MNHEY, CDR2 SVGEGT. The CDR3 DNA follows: TGTGCCAGCAGTTACGACGGGGACAGGACCTACAATGAGCAGTTCTTC. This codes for CASSYDGDRTYNEQFF.

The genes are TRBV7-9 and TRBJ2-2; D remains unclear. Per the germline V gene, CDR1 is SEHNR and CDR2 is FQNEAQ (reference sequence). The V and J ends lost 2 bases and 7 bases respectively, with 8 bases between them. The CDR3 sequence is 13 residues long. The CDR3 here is CASSLRDGGELFF. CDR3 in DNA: TGTGCCAGCAGCTTACGCGATGGCGGGGAGCTGTTTTTT.

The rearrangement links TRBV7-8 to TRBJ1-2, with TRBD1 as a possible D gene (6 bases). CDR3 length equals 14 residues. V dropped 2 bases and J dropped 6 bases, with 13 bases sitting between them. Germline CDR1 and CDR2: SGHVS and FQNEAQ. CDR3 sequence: CASSLSTGNHGYTF. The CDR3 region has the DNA TGTGCCAGCAGCTTAAGCACAGGGAACCATGGCTACACCTTC. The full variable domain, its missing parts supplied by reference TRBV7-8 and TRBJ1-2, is GAGVSQSPRYKVAKRGQDVALRCDPISGHVSLFWYQQALGQGPEFLTYFQNEAQLDKSGLPSDRFFAERPEGSVSTLKIQRTQQEDSAVYLCASSLSTGNHGYTFGSGTRLTVV.

The chain's CDR3 is CATSRDRAGLNSPLHF. CDR3 sequence (DNA): TGTGCCACCAGCAGAGATAGGGCGGGATTGAATTCACCCCTCCACTTT. This chain joins TRBV15 and TRBJ1-6; D gene unclear. This CDR3 has 16 amino acids. CDR1 and CDR2 from the germline V gene are LNHNV and YYDKDF (reference sequence). V shed 0 bases and J shed 7 bases, with 13 bases lying between them.

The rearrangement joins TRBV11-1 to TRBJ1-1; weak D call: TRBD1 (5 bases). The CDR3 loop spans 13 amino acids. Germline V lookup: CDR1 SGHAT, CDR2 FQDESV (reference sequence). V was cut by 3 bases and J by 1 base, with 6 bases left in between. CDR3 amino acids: CASSFGGNTEAFF. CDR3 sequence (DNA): TGTGCCAGCAGCTTCGGGGGGAACACTGAAGCTTTCTTT.

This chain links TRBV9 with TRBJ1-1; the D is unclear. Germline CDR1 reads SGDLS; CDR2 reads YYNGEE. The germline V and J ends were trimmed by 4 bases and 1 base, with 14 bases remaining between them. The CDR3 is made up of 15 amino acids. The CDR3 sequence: CASSSYSSGNTEAFF. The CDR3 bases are TGTGCCAGCAGCTCCTATAGTAGTGGGAACACTGAAGCTTTCTTT.

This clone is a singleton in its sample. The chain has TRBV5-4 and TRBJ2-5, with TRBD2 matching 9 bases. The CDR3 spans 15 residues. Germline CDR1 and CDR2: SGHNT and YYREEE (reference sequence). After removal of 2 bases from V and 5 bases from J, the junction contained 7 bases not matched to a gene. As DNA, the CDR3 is TGTGCCAGCAGCTTCGCGCGGGGGGGCGACGAGACCCAGTACTTC. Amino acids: CASSFARGGDETQYF.

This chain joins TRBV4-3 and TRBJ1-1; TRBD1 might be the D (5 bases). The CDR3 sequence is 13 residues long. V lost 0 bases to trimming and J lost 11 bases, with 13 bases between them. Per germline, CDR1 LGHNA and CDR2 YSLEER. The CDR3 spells CASSQDFGGWAFF. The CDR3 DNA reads TGCGCCAGCAGCCAAGATTTCGGGGGTTGGGCTTTCTTT.

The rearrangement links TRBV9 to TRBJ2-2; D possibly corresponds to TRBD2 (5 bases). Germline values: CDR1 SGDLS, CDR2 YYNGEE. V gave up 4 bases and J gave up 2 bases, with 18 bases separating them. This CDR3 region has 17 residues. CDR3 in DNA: TGTGCCAGCAGCCGTATCTCGTACCGGGATAACACCGGGGAGCTGTTTTTT. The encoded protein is CASSRISYRDNTGELFF.

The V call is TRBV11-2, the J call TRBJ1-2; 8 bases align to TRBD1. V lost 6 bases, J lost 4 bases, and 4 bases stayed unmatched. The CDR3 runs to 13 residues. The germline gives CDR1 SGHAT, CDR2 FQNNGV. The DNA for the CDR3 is TGTGCCAGCAGAGACAGGGGAGGCTATGGCTACACCTTC. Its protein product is CASRDRGGYGYTF.

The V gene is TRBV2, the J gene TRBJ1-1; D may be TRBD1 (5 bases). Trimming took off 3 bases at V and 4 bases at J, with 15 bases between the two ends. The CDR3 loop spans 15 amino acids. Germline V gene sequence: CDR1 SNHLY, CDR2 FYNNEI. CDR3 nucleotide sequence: TGTGCCAGCAGTGATCAGGGAATGATGAGCACTGAAGCTTTCTTT. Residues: CASSDQGMMSTEAFF.

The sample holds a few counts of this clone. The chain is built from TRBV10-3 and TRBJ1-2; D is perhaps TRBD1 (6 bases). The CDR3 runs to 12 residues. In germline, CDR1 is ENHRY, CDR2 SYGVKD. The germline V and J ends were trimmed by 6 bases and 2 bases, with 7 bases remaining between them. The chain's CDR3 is CAISQGNYGYTF. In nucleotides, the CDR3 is TGTGCCATCAGCCAGGGGAACTATGGCTACACCTTC.